These T cell receptor beta chains were read from a single sample in a study of cytomegalovirus exposure and HLA in healthy donors. Profiling relied on immunoSEQ multiplex PCR, and the TCRdb table lists in-frame clones only, not all of them. This sample contains tens of thousands of clones. The sequenced material came from PBMCs. The receptors were gathered from a man in his forties in good health and CMV-seronegative. CDR3s include the opening cysteine and the closing phenylalanine or tryptophan. Each record gives: V gene, J gene, CDR3 protein.

V gene: TRBV30; J gene: TRBJ1-3; CDR3 protein: CACHRGSGNTIYF
V gene: TRBV27; J gene: TRBJ2-7; CDR3 protein: CASSLRLGADEQYF
V gene: TRBV4-1; J gene: TRBJ2-7; CDR3 protein: CASSQAGERTRSYEQYF
V gene: TRBV6-1; J gene: TRBJ2-1; CDR3 protein: CASGRDYPWDEQFF
V gene: TRBV6-1; J gene: TRBJ2-3; CDR3 protein: CATRQGRVSDTQYF
V gene: TRBV28; J gene: TRBJ2-2; CDR3 protein: CASSLGGQGAGELFF
V gene: TRBV7-2; J gene: TRBJ2-1; CDR3 protein: CASSLGGGYNEQFF
V gene: TRBV5-5; J gene: TRBJ1-6; CDR3 protein: CASSFAGESDSPLHF
V gene: TRBV6-5; J gene: TRBJ1-6; CDR3 protein: CASTNRDTNSPLHF
V gene: TRBV7-3; J gene: TRBJ2-2; CDR3 protein: CASSPLGQGEWENTGELFF
V gene: TRBV5-1; J gene: TRBJ1-2; CDR3 protein: CASSSGTGGERYGYTF
V gene: TRBV19; J gene: TRBJ2-1; CDR3 protein: CATMGLARNEQFF
V gene: TRBV9; J gene: TRBJ2-4; CDR3 protein: CASSEGTGLNIQYF
V gene: TRBV5-4; J gene: TRBJ1-1; CDR3 protein: CASSLGFRTGNTEAFF
V gene: TRBV15; J gene: TRBJ2-1; CDR3 protein: CATSPGLAGYNEQFF
V gene: TRBV11-2; J gene: TRBJ2-7; CDR3 protein: CASSSQRQLYEQYF
V gene: TRBV7-2; J gene: TRBJ2-3; CDR3 protein: CASSSRGGGSTDTQYF
V gene: TRBV2; J gene: TRBJ1-1; CDR3 protein: CAIRDTNTEAFF
V gene: TRBV27; J gene: TRBJ2-1; CDR3 protein: CASLPRVTSYNEQFF
V gene: TRBV6-1; J gene: TRBJ2-5; CDR3 protein: CASRTDRGGAETQYF
V gene: TRBV30; J gene: TRBJ1-2; CDR3 protein: CAWRGAFRVYGYTF
V gene: TRBV11-1; J gene: TRBJ2-5; CDR3 protein: CASSLGGGRVQETQYF
V gene: TRBV19; J gene: TRBJ1-1; CDR3 protein: CASSIIKGAMNTEAFF
V gene: TRBV5-1; J gene: TRBJ2-1; CDR3 protein: CASSLAREGAPVGEQFF
V gene: TRBV9; J gene: TRBJ2-2; CDR3 protein: CASSVAPVSNTGELFF
V gene: TRBV6-1; J gene: TRBJ2-7; CDR3 protein: CASSPGSGGFEQYF
V gene: TRBV6-5; J gene: TRBJ1-6; CDR3 protein: CASSSSRDRGQSPLHF
V gene: TRBV6-6; J gene: TRBJ1-2; CDR3 protein: CASSTNGQGNYGYTF
V gene: TRBV30; J gene: TRBJ2-1; CDR3 protein: CAWSVRRAYNEQFF
V gene: TRBV28; J gene: TRBJ2-5; CDR3 protein: CASSGAGARVETQYF
V gene: TRBV19; J gene: TRBJ2-5; CDR3 protein: CASSIPGLAGQETQYF
V gene: TRBV23-1; J gene: TRBJ1-6; CDR3 protein: CASCRGPGSYNSPLHF
V gene: TRBV6-6; J gene: TRBJ2-7; CDR3 protein: CASSYSQGAPHYEQYF
V gene: TRBV7-2; J gene: TRBJ2-7; CDR3 protein: CASSLDSGPGNHEQYF
V gene: TRBV5-8; J gene: TRBJ2-5; CDR3 protein: CASSFWRGETQYF
V gene: TRBV6-1; J gene: TRBJ1-3; CDR3 protein: CASRSRTVPGNTIYF
V gene: TRBV10-3; J gene: TRBJ1-1; CDR3 protein: CAISEGQGGTEAFF
V gene: TRBV6-6; J gene: TRBJ2-3; CDR3 protein: CASSLESTDTQYF
V gene: TRBV5-4; J gene: TRBJ2-1; CDR3 protein: CASSRAGGGPRDEQFF
V gene: TRBV5-1; J gene: TRBJ2-3; CDR3 protein: CASSVAGGQDTQYF
V gene: TRBV2; J gene: TRBJ2-3; CDR3 protein: CAIPGTLSTDTQYF
V gene: TRBV4-1; J gene: TRBJ2-5; CDR3 protein: CASSQVGGETQYF
V gene: TRBV18; J gene: TRBJ1-1; CDR3 protein: CASSPPRTVNTEAFF
V gene: TRBV7-9; J gene: TRBJ2-2; CDR3 protein: CASSSQPLGGNTGELFF
V gene: TRBV27; J gene: TRBJ2-7; CDR3 protein: CASSLSYRGRLELNPSYEQYF
V gene: TRBV9; J gene: TRBJ2-1; CDR3 protein: CASSGQGAHEQFF